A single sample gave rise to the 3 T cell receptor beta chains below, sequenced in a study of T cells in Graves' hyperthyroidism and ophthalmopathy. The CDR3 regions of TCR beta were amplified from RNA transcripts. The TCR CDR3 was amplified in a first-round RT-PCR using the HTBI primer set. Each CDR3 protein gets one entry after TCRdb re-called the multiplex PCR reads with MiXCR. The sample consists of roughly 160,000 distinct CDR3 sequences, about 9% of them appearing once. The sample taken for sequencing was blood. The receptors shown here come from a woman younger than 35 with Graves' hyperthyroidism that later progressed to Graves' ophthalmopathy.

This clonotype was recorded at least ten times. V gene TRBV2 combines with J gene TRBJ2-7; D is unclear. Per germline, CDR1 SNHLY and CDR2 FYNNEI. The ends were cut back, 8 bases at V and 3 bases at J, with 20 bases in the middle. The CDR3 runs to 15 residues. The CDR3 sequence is CASVGYSLILYEQYF. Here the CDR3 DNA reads TGTGCCAGCGTCGGGTACTCACTAATCCTCTACGAGCAGTACTTC.

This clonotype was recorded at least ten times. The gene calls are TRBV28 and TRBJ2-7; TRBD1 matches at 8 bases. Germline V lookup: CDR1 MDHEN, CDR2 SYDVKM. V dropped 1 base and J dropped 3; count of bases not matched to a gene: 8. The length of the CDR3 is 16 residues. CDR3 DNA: TGTGCCAGCAGTTTATCATTGACAGGGGACCGCTACGAGCAGTACTTC. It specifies CASSLSLTGDRYEQYF.

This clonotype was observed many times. Here the CDR3 DNA reads TGTGCCAGCAGCTCCGGACCAAACAATGAGCAGTTCTTC. Translated: CASSSGPNNEQFF. The gene calls are TRBV7-6 and TRBJ2-1; D not resolved. Trimming removed 4 bases at V and 5 bases at J, with 9 bases between. There are 13 residues in the CDR3. The germline gives CDR1 SGHVS, CDR2 FNYEAQ.